What follows describes a single T cell receptor (beta chain). What it binds is unknown. The data originate from a study of T-cell reconstitution after alpha-beta-depleted transplantation in children. The TCRbeta library was prepared with unique molecular identifiers. Via MiXCR, TCRdb re-called the PCR reads, giving one row per CDR3 protein. There are just over 950,000 distinct CDR3 sequences in the sample; about 31% occur only once, and 28% lies in the top ten. Study-wide results and caveats: After one year, T-cell counts and TCRbeta diversity mostly came from new T cells. At day 60, the high TCRbeta diversity found in some patients originated from recipient T cells and thymic progenitors that had survived. Where alpha-beta T cells came from about two months after transplant was reportedly several hundred expanded graft clones.

This CDR3 is 13 amino acids long. Germline lookup yields CDR1 KGHSH and CDR2 LQKENI. Trimming shortened V by 6 bases and J by 5 bases, and 13 bases separated the two germline ends. V gene TRBV18 combines with J gene TRBJ2-5, with D hard to call. This TCR was recovered from a boy in the first two years of life who had a stem cell transplant for SCID, so the T cells may come from the graft donor. Specimen: PBMCs, mostly from graft donor cells, collected 360 days after TCRalphabeta/CD19-depleted stem cell transplant. Written as DNA, the CDR3 is TGTGCCAGCTCTCGGCGGCGGCGTGAGACCCAGTACTTC. Translated, it gives CASSRRRRETQYF.